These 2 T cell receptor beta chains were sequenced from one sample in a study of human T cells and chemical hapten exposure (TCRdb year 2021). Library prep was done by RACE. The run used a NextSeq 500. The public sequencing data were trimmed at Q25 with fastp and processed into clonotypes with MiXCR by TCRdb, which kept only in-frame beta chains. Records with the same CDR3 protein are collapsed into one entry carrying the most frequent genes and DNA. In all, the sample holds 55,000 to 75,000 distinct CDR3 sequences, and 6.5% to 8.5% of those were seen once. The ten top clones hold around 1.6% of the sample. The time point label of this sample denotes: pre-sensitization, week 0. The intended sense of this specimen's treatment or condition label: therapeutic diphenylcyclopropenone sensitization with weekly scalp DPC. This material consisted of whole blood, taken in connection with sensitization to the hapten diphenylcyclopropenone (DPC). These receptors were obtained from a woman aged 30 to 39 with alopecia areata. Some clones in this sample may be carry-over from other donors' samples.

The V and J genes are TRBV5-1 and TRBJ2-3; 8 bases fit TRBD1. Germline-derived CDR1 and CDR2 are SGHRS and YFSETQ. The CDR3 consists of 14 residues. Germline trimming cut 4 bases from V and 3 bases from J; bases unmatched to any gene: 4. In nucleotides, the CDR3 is TGCGCCAGCAGCCGGGGACAGGAGACAGATACGCAGTATTTT. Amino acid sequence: CASSRGQETDTQYF.

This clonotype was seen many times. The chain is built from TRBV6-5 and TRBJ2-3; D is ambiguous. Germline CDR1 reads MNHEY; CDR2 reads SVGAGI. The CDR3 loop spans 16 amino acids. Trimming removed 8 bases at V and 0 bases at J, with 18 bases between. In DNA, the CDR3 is TGTGCCAGCTCCCGAGTCTACCCGATTAGCACAGATACGCAGTATTTT. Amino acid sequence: CASSRVYPISTDTQYF.